The 26 T cell receptor beta chains below were found in one sample sequenced in a study of cytomegalovirus exposure and HLA in healthy donors. In the PCR, 60 Vbeta and 13 Jbeta primers were used. TCRdb's copy holds only in-frame clones and misses some; the assay was immunoSEQ multiplex PCR. The table has more than 150,000 clones, about 85% seen once. The sample taken for sequencing was PBMCs. The receptors here all came from a man aged 50 to 60 in good health and CMV-seropositive.

This sequence joins TRBV27 and TRBJ1-4; no firm D call. This CDR3 has 14 residues. CDR1 is MNHEY, CDR2 SMNVEV, per germline (reference sequence). Trimming stripped 2 bases from V and 7 bases from J, with 11 bases between. The CDR3 DNA reads TGTGCCAGCAGTTTAAATAGGAGAGGTGAAAAACTGTTTTTT. Translated: CASSLNRRGEKLFF.

The J gene is TRBJ1-1, the V gene TRBV10-3; tentatively, D is TRBD1 (5 bases). Germline V CDR1 and CDR2: ENHRY, SYGVKD. The CDR3 spans 15 residues. Deletions cut 0 bases from V and 3 bases from J, with 11 bases between. CDR3 amino acids: CAISESKGLDTEAFF. The CDR3 nucleotides read TGTGCCATCAGTGAGTCGAAGGGGTTAGACACTGAAGCTTTCTTT.

The chain combines TRBV19 with TRBJ2-7; 8 bases fit TRBD2. The germline CDR1 and CDR2 sequences are LNHDA and SQIVND (reference sequence). The CDR3 length is 12 residues. The junction had 5 bases not matched to a gene; V was cut back by 5 bases and J by 8 bases. CDR3 sequence reads: CASSPRGGQQYF. DNA of the CDR3: TGTGCCAGTAGTCCTCGGGGGGGACAGCAGTACTTC.

The CDR3 sequence: CASSRTGPDYEQYF. As DNA, the CDR3 is TGTGCCAGTAGTCGGACAGGTCCCGACTACGAGCAGTACTTC. The chain employs TRBV19 and TRBJ2-7; 7 bases are shared with TRBD1. J gave up 3 bases and V 5 bases, and 7 bases lay outside the gene matches. Germline CDR1 LNHDA, CDR2 SQIVND (reference sequence). The CDR3 has 14 amino acids.

CDR3 sequence reads: CASRLTGTGLNYGYTF. CDR3 sequence (DNA): TGTGCCAGCAGGTTGACCGGGACAGGCCTTAACTATGGCTACACCTTC. The rearrangement links TRBV27 to TRBJ1-2; 8 bases match TRBD1. This CDR3 is built from 16 residues. The junction had 10 bases not matched to a gene; V was cut back by 6 bases and J by 1 base. The V gene's germline CDR1 is MNHEY and CDR2 SMNVEV (reference sequence).

The J gene is TRBJ2-1, the V gene TRBV27; no firm D call. V gave up 6 bases and J gave up 5 bases, with 11 bases separating them. This CDR3 is built from 13 residues. CDR1 MNHEY and CDR2 SMNVEV come from the germline V gene (reference sequence). This chain's CDR3 is CASSPGSHNEQFF. CDR3 DNA sequence: TGTGCCAGCAGCCCCGGGTCCCACAATGAGCAGTTCTTC.

This chain uses TRBV2 with TRBJ2-7, with D possibly being TRBD2 (5 bases). Germline values: CDR1 SNHLY, CDR2 FYNNEI. This CDR3 contains 12 residues. V was trimmed by 2 bases and J by 7 bases, leaving 9 bases between them. The CDR3 spells CASSEIGNEQYF. The CDR3 nucleotides read TGTGCCAGCAGTGAAATCGGGAATGAGCAGTACTTC.

The chain couples TRBV5-4 to TRBJ2-1; D may be TRBD2 (5 bases). CDR3 length: 16 amino acids. Trimming cost V 2 bases and J 0 bases, with 12 bases left between them. CDR1 is SGHNT and CDR2 is YYREEE in the germline V gene (reference sequence). CDR3 sequence reads: CASSFGLANSYNEQFF. Here the CDR3 DNA reads TGTGCCAGCAGCTTTGGGCTAGCTAACTCCTACAATGAGCAGTTCTTC.

The V gene is TRBV20-1, the J gene TRBJ1-1, with a possible D match to TRBD1 (5 bases). Germline CDR1 and CDR2: DFQATT and SNEGSKA (reference sequence). Trimming took off 6 bases at V and 10 bases at J, with 15 bases between the two ends. The CDR3 runs to 11 residues. The CDR3 sequence: CSAAEAGSAFF. The CDR3 DNA reads TGCAGTGCCGCAGAAGCAGGGTCAGCTTTCTTT.

The chain links TRBV28 to TRBJ2-5; TRBD2 matches at 14 bases. V trimming: 4 bases; J trimming: 5 bases; junction bases outside the gene matches: 3. Germline CDR1 MDHEN, CDR2 SYDVKM. The CDR3 spans 15 residues. CDR3 in amino acids: CASSSGLAGVETQYF. The CDR3 DNA reads TGTGCCAGCAGTTCGGGACTAGCGGGAGTGGAGACCCAGTACTTC.

The chain links TRBV18 to TRBJ2-3; possibly TRBD2 for D (6 bases). The CDR3 spans 19 residues. Looked up from germline, CDR1 is KGHSH and CDR2 is LQKENI. V was shortened by 0 bases and J by 0 bases, with 19 bases between the two germline ends. CDR3 loop: CASSPPGFRGTSSTDTQYF. CDR3 nucleotides: TGTGCCAGCTCACCACCGGGTTTTCGCGGGACTTCTAGCACAGATACGCAGTATTTT. The whole variable domain, filled in from reference TRBV18 and TRBJ2-3, reads NAGVMQNPRHLVRRRGQEARLRCSPMKGHSHVYWYRQLPEEGLKFMVYLQKENIIDESGMPKERFSAEFPKEGPSILRIQQVVRGDSAAYFCASSPPGFRGTSSTDTQYFGPGTRLTVL.

The CDR3 loop reads CASSAGETQYF. The CDR3 nucleotides are TGTGCCAGCAGCGCCGGAGAGACCCAGTACTTC. This rearrangement joins TRBV7-3 to TRBJ2-5; no clear D. Trimming took 5 bases from V and 4 from J, leaving 5 bases between them. Germline CDR1 SGHTA, CDR2 FQGTGA. There are 11 residues in the CDR3.

CDR3 DNA sequence: TGTGCCAGCAGTTACTCGTACGGGACTAATGAAAAACTGTTTTTT. Amino acids: CASSYSYGTNEKLFF. The chain employs TRBV6-5 and TRBJ1-4; no definite D call. The V and J ends lost 0 bases and 2 bases respectively, with 7 bases between them. Germline V gene lookup returns CDR1 MNHEY and CDR2 SVGAGI. The CDR3 sequence is 15 residues long.

The V call is TRBV2, the J call TRBJ2-1, with TRBD2 as a possible D gene (5 bases). Per the germline V gene, CDR1 is SNHLY and CDR2 is FYNNEI. This CDR3 is 15 amino acids long. Trimming stripped 5 bases from V and 0 bases from J, with 11 bases between. The CDR3 sequence is CASSYSESSYNEQFF. The CDR3 bases are TGTGCCAGCAGTTATAGCGAGAGCTCCTACAATGAGCAGTTCTTC.

The genes are TRBV7-2 and TRBJ2-3; no definite D call. The germline gives CDR1 SGHTA, CDR2 FQGNSA. CDR3 length equals 13 residues. Trimming took off 2 bases at V and 5 bases at J, with 8 bases between the two ends. CDR3 region: CASSLLRIDTQYF. As DNA, the CDR3 is TGTGCCAGCAGCTTACTGAGGATAGATACGCAGTATTTT.

This chain uses TRBV14 with TRBJ2-2, with 7 positions matching TRBD2. CDR1 is SGHDN, CDR2 FVKESK, per germline. The CDR3 contains 17 residues. Trimming took 1 base from V and 4 from J; bases not matched to a gene: 9. The CDR3, as DNA: TGTGCCAGCAGCCAAGCCGTTAGCGGGTCCTCCACCGGGGAGCTGTTTTTT. Residues: CASSQAVSGSSTGELFF.

V usage is TRBV29-1 and J usage is TRBJ1-2; D is ambiguous. The CDR3 sequence is 12 residues long. Germline V gene lookup returns CDR1 SQVTM and CDR2 ANQGSEA. With 2 bases removed from V and 5 bases from J, the gap between germline ends came to 9 bases. The CDR3 DNA sequence: TGCAGCGTTGAAAAACAGAAGTATGGCTACACCTTC. It specifies CSVEKQKYGYTF.

This sequence joins TRBV19 and TRBJ2-3; a weak D match, TRBD2 (6 bases). The germline V and J ends were trimmed by 4 bases and 4 bases, with 9 bases remaining between them. The germline CDR1 and CDR2 sequences are LNHDA and SQIVND (reference sequence). The CDR3 totals 13 residues. The CDR3 DNA reads as TGTGCCAGTAGTAACCGCGGGGCAGATACGCAGTATTTT. Amino acids: CASSNRGADTQYF.

This clone was counted between two and nine times. This chain connects TRBV6-5 to TRBJ2-7, with TRBD1 identical over 10 bases. V dropped 6 bases and J dropped 3; count of bases not matched to a gene: 5. Per germline, CDR1 MNHEY and CDR2 SVGAGI. The CDR3 runs 14 residues. The DNA for the CDR3 is TGTGCCAGCAGCGAGACAGGGGGCATCTACGAGCAGTACTTC. This encodes CASSETGGIYEQYF.

This clone was recorded many times. The V call is TRBV5-6, the J call TRBJ1-5, with 7 positions matching TRBD1. V lost 1 base and J lost 7; bases outside the gene matches: 5. The germline CDR1 and CDR2 sequences are SGHDT and YYEEEE. The CDR3 totals 14 residues. The CDR3 sequence: CASSLRGPRQPQHF. The CDR3 DNA reads as TGTGCCAGCAGCTTGAGGGGGCCGAGGCAGCCCCAGCATTTT.

In DNA, the CDR3 is TGCGCCAGCAGCCAAGTCGTTTGGGGGGGCGCCGGCACAGATACGCAGTATTTT. It yields the protein CASSQVVWGGAGTDTQYF. J is TRBJ2-3 and V is TRBV4-3, with D perhaps matching TRBD2 (7 bases). The CDR3 is made up of 18 amino acids. V lost 1 base and J lost 1, with 18 bases in between. The germline CDR1 and CDR2 sequences are LGHNA and YSLEER.

The CDR3 DNA reads TGCGCCAGCAGCCAAACTCGGACTAATGGCAATCAGCCCCAGCATTTT. Its protein is CASSQTRTNGNQPQHF. The chain has TRBV4-3 and TRBJ1-5; D not certain. Germline V gene sequence: CDR1 LGHNA, CDR2 YSLEER. Trimming stripped 2 bases from V and 2 bases from J, with 13 bases between. This CDR3 spans 16 amino acids.

J is TRBJ1-5 and V is TRBV30; D remains unclear. With 2 bases removed from V and 5 bases from J, the gap between germline ends came to 10 bases. This CDR3 is 13 amino acids long. CDR1 and CDR2 (germline): GTSNPN, SVGIG (reference sequence). CDR3 sequence reads: CAWSITDYQPQHF. CDR3 nucleotides: TGTGCCTGGAGTATTACAGATTATCAGCCCCAGCATTTT.

This chain links TRBV19 with TRBJ1-1; no definite D call. V lost 5 bases and J 0 bases, leaving 7 bases between the germline ends. In germline, CDR1 is LNHDA, CDR2 SQIVND (reference sequence). This CDR3 region has 13 residues. The CDR3 spells CASSAQMNTEAFF. The CDR3 DNA reads as TGTGCCAGTAGTGCCCAGATGAACACTGAAGCTTTCTTT.

The J gene is TRBJ1-2, the V gene TRBV18; D gene uncertain. Germline V CDR1 and CDR2: KGHSH, LQKENI. With 3 bases removed from V and 8 bases from J, the gap between germline ends came to 7 bases. CDR3 length: 11 amino acids. The CDR3 sequence is CASSPGRGYTF. The CDR3 nucleotides read TGTGCCAGCTCACCCGGGAGGGGCTACACCTTC.

The rearrangement links TRBV7-9 to TRBJ2-7; 12 nucleotides align to TRBD1. This CDR3 has 15 residues. Germline V gene lookup returns CDR1 SEHNR and CDR2 FQNEAQ (reference sequence). The ends lost 5 bases at V and 0 bases at J; junction bases unmatched: 2. For the CDR3, the DNA is TGTGCCAGCAGCGTGGGACAGGGGGCCTCCTACGAGCAGTACTTC. Protein product: CASSVGQGASYEQYF.